This record looks at one TCR beta chain sequence and its context. In the original processing: Using reference gene primer amplification, nucleated cell counts were estimated. This table comes from immunoSEQ multiplex PCR, and its TCRdb copy is limited to in-frame clones, with some not included. V and J calls and clone size are those listed in that table; D and trimming were worked out from the DNA. The sample yields roughly 79,000 clones, around 85% seen once. These data are taken from a study of blood T cell repertoires in COVID-19. Turning to the study itself: COVID-19 samples collected from the United States, Italy and Spain covered acute and convalescent phases. PBMCs, B-cell-depleted T cells, or T cells provided the cDNA or gDNA that made up the material.

The CDR3 covers 14 residues. The germline V gene encodes CDR1 MNHEY and CDR2 SVGAGI. The ends were cut back, 4 bases at V and 1 base at J, with 10 bases in the middle. The chain joins TRBV6-5 to TRBJ1-1; D is perhaps TRBD1 (6 bases). Material for sequencing was peripheral blood. The origin of this receptor is a woman older than 75 with active or convalescent COVID-19. The CDR3 DNA sequence: TGTGCCAGCAGTTTCCAGGACAGGAACACTGAAGCTTTCTTT. Its translation: CASSFQDRNTEAFF.